This TCR beta chain was captured by sequencing in a study of beta chain features in type 1 diabetes (dated by TCRdb to 2017 to 2018). Context from the whole study: Patients and healthy donors did not differ in mean age, gender distribution, total cell number or subset yield. In the study, recently diagnosed type 1 diabetes patients and matched healthy donors were compared on the TCRB repertoires of their sorted circulating CD4+ T cell subsets. Across all samples, around 99 million sorted cells were examined, and cell number per subset correlated strongly with RNA yield. Regulatory and stem cell-like memory subsets were obtained from only 8 patients and about eight healthy donors, while naive and central memory subsets were obtained from all 30 or so donors.

From each donor, a single peripheral blood sample of around 120 mL on average was drawn into heparinised tubes. Using a panel that included CD45RO, CCR7, CD25, CD127, CD95 and CD27, naive, central memory, regulatory and stem cell-like memory CD4+ T cells were sorted on a BD FACSAria II. A purity above 95% was achieved for all sorted populations. Right away, PBMCs were isolated by Lymphoprep density gradient centrifugation and were stained directly, with no culture step. So that batch effects would be minimized, each experiment stained and sorted samples in pairs, pairing one healthy donor with one patient. On this clone: The target of this receptor is not known. Nothing much larger sits one base from this clone, and base qualities are not available.

What the research found in general, with its limitations: Shorter templates might have been favored by PCR, but patient and control samples were amplified and corrected together, so both groups would have been affected equally by any skew. Fewer insertions and more nucleotide deletions at VDJ recombination sites were observed in patients with type 1 diabetes, implying thymic rearrangement abnormalities. HLA sub-analyses involved small numbers of individuals, so any influence of HLA type on TCRB rearrangement remained unresolved. A moderate but significant shortening of TCRB CDR3 length was observed in type 1 diabetes patients in all four CD4+ subsets. Naive, central memory and regulatory TCRB repertoires appeared more similar among patients than among healthy donors. Because cDNA was sequenced instead of genomic DNA, highly expressing activated cells could be over-represented, though the groups showed no difference in activation or CD3 levels.

All of the isolated RNA was reverse transcribed with the High Capacity cDNA Reverse Transcription Kit, so expressed TCRB transcripts were sequenced. Deep immunoSEQ sequencing was applied to naive, central memory and regulatory T cell samples, giving an average of around 3.8 million total reads per sample. After sorted cells were lysed in RLT buffer, RNA was extracted with DNase-treated RNeasy Micro or Mini kits, with the choice depending on cell number. Each cell subset was processed on its own to prevent cross-contamination, while patient and healthy donor samples were processed together. TCRB sequences were amplified from cDNA with the immunoSEQ multiplex PCR, producing 87-bp fragments spanning the CDR3 region. The amplicons were sequenced using the Illumina HiSeq platform. Under the source paper's analysis protocol: Synthetic template baselines were used to correct PCR bias computationally, reads within Hamming distance 2 were collapsed together, and singletons that could not be merged were discarded. Reads were aligned to IMGT to assign V, D and J genes, CDR3 length, and insertions or deletions at six rearrangement sites. Clonotype counts were normalized to sorted cell number within each subset before computing true diversity and Gini coefficients with the tcR R package. Repertoire sharing was quantified using the overlap coefficient calculated on TCRB nucleotide sequences. TCRdb limited this immuneACCESS table to in-frame rearrangements with V and J called. A share of clones is missing; checked studies link under half to unresolved V genes, and the rest is unexplained. The V and J calls and clone size were taken over from that table, and D and trimming were inferred from the DNA. This sample comprises almost 350,000 clones, 8% of them detected only once. The top ten constitute approximately 0.44% of the sample.

CDR3 length: 20 amino acids, cysteine to phenylalanine. CDR3 DNA is the only sequence kept; it has 60 bases, read in frame from the first base. The germline V gene encodes CDR1 LGHNA and CDR2 YNFKEQ. V loses 0 bases of germline sequence and J loses 4 bases, and the interval between the two ends is 25 bases. The TCR comes from a young woman in good health. This sequence uses TRBV4-2 and TRBJ2-1; the D gene is perhaps TRBD2, from 5 matching bases. Sequenced: central memory CD4+ T cells from blood. The CDR3 sequence is CASSQDLQAAMGFWYNEQFF. The sequence in DNA is TGTGCCAGCAGCCAAGATCTCCAAGCGGCTATGGGATTTTGGTACAATGAGCAGTTCTTC.